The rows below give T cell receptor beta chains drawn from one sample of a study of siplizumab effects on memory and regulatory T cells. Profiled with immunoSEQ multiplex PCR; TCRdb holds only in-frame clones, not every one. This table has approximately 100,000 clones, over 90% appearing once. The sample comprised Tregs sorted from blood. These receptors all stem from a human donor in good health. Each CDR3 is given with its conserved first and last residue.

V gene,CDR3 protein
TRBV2,CASEGGITYEQYF
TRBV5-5,CASSLSGQNYGYTF
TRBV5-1,CASSSLGSGGTDTQYF
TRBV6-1,CASGDSYEQYF
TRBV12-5,CASGLQQIGAQPQHF
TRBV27,CASSARGLYSNQPQHF
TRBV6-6,CATTRQGKTYEQYF
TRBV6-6,CASRTSSRSSYEQYF
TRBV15,CATSRDLRVNSPLHF
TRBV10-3,CAITRGGMNTEAFF
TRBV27,CASSFGQGRDFTQYF
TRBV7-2,CASSLPPVSGNTIYF
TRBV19,CASSIQKGGYTF
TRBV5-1,CASSKTGVNTEAFF
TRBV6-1,CASMSWREGNQPQHF
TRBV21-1,CASTLDRGYNEQFF
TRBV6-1,CASSEALRTRGYTF
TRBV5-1,CASSRSGMNTEAFF
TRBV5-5,CASSSTANSPLHF
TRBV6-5,CASRTTGLLGYTF
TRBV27,CASSSWTSGNTDTQYF
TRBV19,CASSLDRPSGNTIYF
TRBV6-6,CASYTGSWETQYF
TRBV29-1,CSVDGQGRRQRGDGYTF
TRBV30,CAWWGAGEAFF
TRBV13,CASSLRRLRDWSGYTF
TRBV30,CAWSRTSNTEAFF
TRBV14,CASSQVGYRARRDGYTF
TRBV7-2,CASSLVGLVAEAFF
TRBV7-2,CASSLRRSSYNSPLHF
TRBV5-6,CASSRRGTEYF
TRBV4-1,CASSQKGTGGGYTF
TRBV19,CASSISGTGPNSPLHF
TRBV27,CASKQVFGNEQFF
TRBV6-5,CASNRGRGNSPLHF
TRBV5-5,CASSWTSGRAAMTLEQYF
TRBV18,CASSPPGLAGEYEQFF
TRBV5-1,CASSLTLSRGAEAFF
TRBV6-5,CASSYSPSGSDIQYF
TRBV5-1,CASRLAGPYNEQFF
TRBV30,CAWSVGTPTRAKLFF
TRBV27,CASTSVQGTEAFF
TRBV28,CASSFLQGISYEQYF
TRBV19,CASSNAPGRGQTLYGYTF
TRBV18,CASSPRQVVEKLFF
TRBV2,CASSIATGFSDIQYF
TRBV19,CASSPGANYGYTF
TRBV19,CASSIHIPGPSGGAFF
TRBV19,CASSIMRNHGNSGNTIYF
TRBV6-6,CASSVLAAASTDTQYF
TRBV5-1,CASSLEQGLGGNTIYF
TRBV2,CASSERGATGYGYTF
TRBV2,CASMFVEITGELFF
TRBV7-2,CASSYDSLYGYTF
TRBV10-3,CATGLSRGTQYF
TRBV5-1,CASSRGTDTQYF
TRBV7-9,CASSRVSGLARETQYF